The next 9 T cell receptor beta chains were all read from a single sample in a study of early T cells in non-severe SARS-CoV-2 infection. TCRdb recomputed calls from the 5' RACE reads with MiXCR, one row per CDR3 protein. The table has just over 70,000 distinct CDR3 sequences, around an eighth seen once. Sequenced material: whole blood. These receptors all stem from an adult who was a healthcare worker with PCR-confirmed SARS-CoV-2 infection or an uninfected control (not recorded which).

This clonotype was counted ten times or more. V is TRBV7-2 and J is TRBJ2-5; D remains ambiguous. CDR3 length: 13 amino acids. Trimming shortened V by 3 bases and J by 5 bases, and 10 bases separated the two germline ends. Looked up from germline, CDR1 is SGHTA and CDR2 is FQGNSA. CDR3 in DNA: TGTGCCAGCAGCTTGGTGAAGGGCGAGACCCAGTACTTC. The encoded protein is CASSLVKGETQYF.

This clonotype was observed many times. The V and J genes are TRBV2 and TRBJ2-3; 8 bases agree with TRBD2. CDR1 and CDR2 from the germline V gene are SNHLY and FYNNEI. There are 15 residues in the CDR3. The J segment lost 1 base and the V segment lost 6 bases, leaving 6 bases of the junction unmatched. This chain's CDR3 is CASSQAGVRTDTQYF. CDR3 nucleotides: TGTGCCAGCAGCCAAGCGGGGGTTCGCACAGATACGCAGTATTTT.

This clonotype showed up many times. The genes are TRBV12-3 or TRBV12-4 and TRBJ2-1, with TRBD2 matching 11 bases. V lost 6 bases, J lost 5 bases, and 6 bases stayed unmatched. This CDR3 is 15 amino acids long. The CDR3: CASSHSGRGDNEQFF. The CDR3 DNA reads TGTGCCAGCAGCCATAGCGGGAGGGGGGACAATGAGCAGTTCTTC.

This chain links TRBV29-1 with TRBJ1-4; 8 positions match TRBD1. Germline CDR1 is SQVTM and CDR2 is ANQGSEA. Unmatched junction bases numbered 8, after V lost 6 bases and J lost 5 bases. This CDR3 is 14 amino acids long. CDR3 DNA: TGCAGCGTCCGCGGTCGGGACAGGAATGAAAAACTGTTTTTT. Translation: CSVRGRDRNEKLFF.

This clonotype has a handful of counts. The chain carries TRBV6-2 or TRBV6-3 and TRBJ1-2; a weak D match, TRBD1 (6 bases). The CDR3 extends over 12 amino acids. The germline gives CDR1 MNHEY, CDR2 SVGEGT. Trimming pared 6 bases from V and 8 bases from J, leaving 13 bases between. The CDR3 region has the DNA TGTGCCAGCAGCACCTCAGGGGCCGGCTACACCTTC. Translated, it gives CASSTSGAGYTF.

This clonotype was observed many times. V gene TRBV5-1 combines with J gene TRBJ1-1; TRBD1 might be the D (6 bases). With 1 base removed from V and 6 bases from J, the gap between germline ends came to 13 bases. CDR1 SGHRS and CDR2 YFSETQ come from the germline V gene. The CDR3 sequence is 14 residues long. The CDR3 sequence is CASSLQPDSPEAFF. The CDR3 nucleotides are TGCGCCAGCAGCTTGCAACCGGACAGCCCTGAAGCTTTCTTT.

This clonotype was observed at least ten times. The chain carries TRBV7-2 and TRBJ2-1, with 8 bases fitting TRBD2. The J segment lost 8 bases and the V segment lost 5 bases, leaving 8 bases of the junction unmatched. CDR1 and CDR2 from the germline V gene are SGHTA and FQGNSA. The CDR3 is made up of 14 amino acids. DNA for the CDR3: TGTGCCAGCAGCCCGGGACTAGTATTGGATGAGCAGTTCTTC. Translation: CASSPGLVLDEQFF.

This clonotype was seen many times. This chain uses TRBV29-1 with TRBJ2-2; 7 bases line up with TRBD1. This CDR3 has 11 amino acids. The J segment lost 6 bases and the V segment lost 7 bases, leaving 2 bases of the junction unmatched. Germline V gene lookup returns CDR1 SQVTM and CDR2 ANQGSEA. The CDR3, as DNA: TGCAGCGCCGGGACAGCCGGGGAGCTGTTTTTT. It is translated as CSAGTAGELFF.

At least ten counts were recorded for this clonotype. The chain recombines TRBV20-1 with TRBJ1-2; D is perhaps TRBD1 (6 bases). This CDR3 is 13 amino acids long. The germline V and J ends were trimmed by 3 bases and 3 bases, with 11 bases remaining between them. Looked up from germline, CDR1 is DFQATT and CDR2 is SNEGSKA (reference sequence). This CDR3 reads CSARSGADYGYTF. The CDR3 coding sequence is TGCAGTGCTAGGTCGGGGGCTGACTATGGCTACACCTTC.